The 3 T cell receptor beta chains in this list originate from one sample, sequenced in a study of CD8+CD57+ T cells in acquired aplastic anemia. The template used for profiling TCR beta VDJ and CDR3 was genomic DNA. TCRdb passed the reads through MiXCR, listing each CDR3 protein once. In the table there are 100,000 to 150,000 distinct CDR3 sequences, about half of which are singletons. Source material: sorted CD4+, CD8+, or CD8+CD57+ T cells (not recorded which) from PBMCs. The receptors here all came from a human donor in good health, serving as a control.

The gene calls are TRBV7-3 and TRBJ2-3, with 9 bases fitting TRBD2. CDR1 SGHTA and CDR2 FQGTGA come from the germline V gene. The CDR3 is 18 residues long. Trimming took 1 base from V and 0 from J; bases not matched to a gene: 8. CDR3 sequence (DNA): TGTGCCAGCAGCTTAAGGCCAGCGGGGGGCTTCAGCACAGATACGCAGTATTTT. It codes for CASSLRPAGGFSTDTQYF.

As for this clonotype: An end of the junction differs from the germline gene, which may be a read error. CDR3 region: CAISEQGRGCTF. The CDR3 DNA is TGTGCCATCAGTGAGCAGGGGCGAGGCTGCACCTTC. The chain joins TRBV10-3 to TRBJ1-2; weak D call: TRBD1 (6 bases). Germline V gene lookup returns CDR1 ENHRY and CDR2 SYGVKD. CDR3 length: 12 amino acids.

This clonotype was seen a handful of times. The V call is TRBV6-5, the J call TRBJ1-6; TRBD1 might be the D (5 bases). The germline V gene encodes CDR1 MNHEY and CDR2 SVGAGI. V gave up 4 bases and J gave up 6 bases, with 16 bases separating them. The CDR3 sequence is 16 residues long. Here the CDR3 reads CASSSSTESPNSPLHF. DNA for the CDR3: TGTGCCAGCAGTTCGTCGACAGAAAGCCCTAATTCACCCCTCCACTTT.